The 24 T cell receptor beta chains below were found in one sample sequenced in a study of blood T cell repertoires in COVID-19. Profiling relied on immunoSEQ multiplex PCR, and the TCRdb table lists in-frame clones only, not all of them. The repertoire includes roughly 150,000 clones, roughly 89% of them detected once, and more than 5% sits in the top ten. Sample: peripheral blood. The receptors were sampled from a human donor in a cohort sampled during active COVID-19.

The V call is TRBV19, the J call TRBJ2-4; D is unresolved. V lost 3 bases and J 2 bases, leaving 5 bases between the germline ends. This CDR3 comprises 13 residues. In germline, CDR1 is LNHDA, CDR2 SQIVND (reference sequence). The CDR3 nucleotides are TGTGCCAGTAGTATCAACACCAAAAACATTCAGTACTTC. It codes for CASSINTKNIQYF. The full variable domain, its missing parts supplied by reference TRBV19 and TRBJ2-4, is DGGITQSPKYLFRKEGQNVTLSCEQNLNHDAMYWYRQDPGQGLRLIYYSQIVNDFQKGDIAEGYSVSREKKESFPLTVTSAQKNPTAFYLCASSINTKNIQYFGAGTRLSVL.

The V and J genes are TRBV7-3 and TRBJ2-5; possibly TRBD1 for D (5 bases). V was trimmed by 1 base and J by 7 bases, leaving 10 bases between them. In germline, CDR1 is SGHTA, CDR2 FQGTGA. The CDR3 covers 13 residues. The CDR3 sequence is CASSLRGPGTQYF. The CDR3 region has the DNA TGTGCCAGCAGCTTAAGGGGCCCGGGGACCCAGTACTTC.

The rearrangement joins TRBV5-1 to TRBJ1-5; 8 bases agree with TRBD1. Germline assignment: CDR1 SGHRS and CDR2 YFSETQ. V was clipped by 4 bases and J by 0 bases; unmatched bases: 6. The CDR3 sequence is 16 residues long. The CDR3 DNA follows: TGCGCCAGCAGCGTGGACAGGGTTTATAGCAATCAGCCCCAGCATTTT. This gives the protein CASSVDRVYSNQPQHF. The whole variable domain, remainder taken from reference TRBV5-1 and TRBJ1-5, is KAGVTQTPRYLIKTRGQQVTLSCSPISGHRSVSWYQQTPGQGLQFLFEYFSETQRNKGNFPGRFSGRQFSNSRSEMNVSTLELGDSALYLCASSVDRVYSNQPQHFGDGTRLSIL.

CDR3 DNA: TGCGCCAGCAGCCGTTTGGCCGGGACTAGCTCCTACAATGAGCAGTTCTTC. Translated: CASSRLAGTSSYNEQFF. V gene TRBV4-1 combines with J gene TRBJ2-1; 8 bases line up with TRBD2. Germline assignment: CDR1 MGHRA and CDR2 YSYEKL. CDR3 length: 17 amino acids. Germline trimming cut 4 bases from V and 0 bases from J; bases unmatched to any gene: 8.

The chain couples TRBV5-1 to TRBJ2-5; tentatively, D is TRBD2 (6 bases). This CDR3 spans 15 amino acids. Trimming shortened V by 0 bases and J by 0 bases, and 9 bases separated the two germline ends. Germline V gene lookup returns CDR1 SGHRS and CDR2 YFSETQ. CDR3: CASSLEAGNQETQYF. The CDR3 region has the DNA TGCGCCAGCAGCTTGGAAGCGGGCAACCAAGAGACCCAGTACTTC.

V gene TRBV5-1 combines with J gene TRBJ2-2; D is possibly TRBD1 (5 bases). The CDR3 length is 14 residues. The germline gives CDR1 SGHRS, CDR2 YFSETQ. Trimming removed 3 bases from V and 2 bases from J, with 8 bases in between. CDR3 protein: CASSWQGNTGELFF. The CDR3 DNA reads as TGCGCCAGCAGCTGGCAGGGAAACACCGGGGAGCTGTTTTTT.

The rearrangement links TRBV5-1 to TRBJ2-3; TRBD2 agrees at 14 bases. The CDR3 is 17 amino acids. Germline CDR1 is SGHRS and CDR2 is YFSETQ. V lost 0 bases and J lost 7; bases outside the gene matches: 7. CDR3 region: CASSLEKTSGGANTQYF. For the CDR3, the DNA is TGCGCCAGCAGCTTGGAAAAGACTAGCGGGGGGGCAAATACGCAGTATTTT.

The chain employs TRBV7-8 and TRBJ1-5; D perhaps matches TRBD1 (6 bases). This CDR3 is 14 amino acids long. The V end was cut by 5 bases, the J end by 5 bases, with 13 bases between. Germline-derived CDR1 and CDR2 are SGHVS and FQNEAQ. The CDR3 DNA sequence: TGTGCCAGCAGCCCCGGGACAACCCATCAGCCCCAGCATTTT. The encoded protein is CASSPGTTHQPQHF.

This chain uses TRBV6-5 with TRBJ1-1; 7 bases are a match to TRBD1. Per the germline V gene, CDR1 is MNHEY and CDR2 is SVGAGI. The CDR3 totals 13 residues. V was pared by 10 bases and J by 1 base, with 6 bases of the junction left unmatched. Written as DNA, the CDR3 is TGTGCCACCTTAGACAGGGCGAACACTGAAGCTTTCTTT. Its protein is CATLDRANTEAFF.

The chain recombines TRBV6-6 with TRBJ1-3, with D tentatively TRBD1 (6 bases). The V end was cut by 6 bases, the J end by 9 bases, with 15 bases between. This CDR3 region has 13 residues. The germline V gene has CDR1 MNHNY and CDR2 SVGAGI (reference sequence). DNA of the CDR3: TGTGCCAGCAGACCCCAGGAACAGGGCACCATATATTTT. Its translation: CASRPQEQGTIYF.

CDR3 sequence: CASSMRIASEGYEQYF. The CDR3 coding sequence is TGTGCCAGCAGCATGCGTATAGCGTCGGAGGGCTACGAGCAGTACTTC. The V and J genes are TRBV11-3 and TRBJ2-7, with D possibly TRBD2 on 6 matching bases. Trimming left V 5 bases short and J 3 bases short, with 20 bases between. The CDR3 runs to 16 residues. Per the germline V gene, CDR1 is SGHNT and CDR2 is YENEEA.

The table lists this clone with a few counts. The V call is TRBV19, the J call TRBJ1-6, with D possibly being TRBD1 (5 bases). V lost 8 bases to trimming and J lost 9 bases, with 20 bases between them. CDR3 length: 15 amino acids. Germline lookup yields CDR1 LNHDA and CDR2 SQIVND (reference sequence). CDR3 residues: CASLGRGAGPSPLHF. Here the CDR3 DNA reads TGTGCCAGTTTAGGGCGGGGCGCTGGACCTTCACCCCTCCACTTT.

With respect to this clone: Mismatch with germline at one junction end may stem from a read error. The V call is TRBV6-5, the J call TRBJ1-1, with D tentatively TRBD1 (5 bases). The germline V gene encodes CDR1 MNHEY and CDR2 SVGAGI. The CDR3 extends over 14 amino acids. The CDR3 region is CASTRRAGNAEAFF. The CDR3 DNA follows: TGTGCCAGCACTCGAAGGGCAGGGAACGCTGAAGCTTTCTTT.

The genes are TRBV5-1 and TRBJ2-7; TRBD2 agrees at 7 bases. J gave up 5 bases and V 0 bases, and 8 bases lay outside the gene matches. Germline CDR1 and CDR2: SGHRS and YFSETQ. The CDR3 is 15 amino acids. The CDR3 nucleotides read TGCGCCAGCAGCTTGGAAGCTAGCGCGGGGGACGAGCAGTACTTC. Its protein is CASSLEASAGDEQYF.

The chain couples TRBV20-1 to TRBJ2-7, with 7 positions matching TRBD2. CDR1 is DFQATT and CDR2 is SNEGSKA in the germline V gene (reference sequence). The CDR3 sequence is 14 residues long. With 3 bases clipped from V and 3 bases from J, the junction kept 8 bases outside the gene matches. CDR3 loop: CSASGAGEGYEQYF. The CDR3 DNA is TGCAGTGCTAGTGGGGCGGGAGAAGGCTACGAGCAGTACTTC.

The chain carries TRBV28 and TRBJ1-4; possible D gene TRBD1, 5 bases. Trimming left V 6 bases short and J 5 bases short, with 13 bases between. This CDR3 has 14 residues. From germline, CDR1 is MDHEN and CDR2 SYDVKM. This chain's CDR3 is CASSPTGTNEKLFF. The CDR3 region has the DNA TGTGCCAGCAGCCCTACAGGTACAAATGAAAAACTGTTTTTT.

The chain links TRBV18 to TRBJ1-5; 7 bases agree with TRBD1. Germline values: CDR1 KGHSH, CDR2 LQKENI. This CDR3 spans 17 amino acids. With 3 bases clipped from V and 3 bases from J, the junction kept 11 bases outside the gene matches. The CDR3 spells CASSPLPRTGLNQPQHF. The DNA of the CDR3 is TGTGCCAGCTCACCCCTACCACGGACAGGCCTCAATCAGCCCCAGCATTTT.

The chain recombines TRBV7-9 with TRBJ1-1, with D possibly matching TRBD1 (6 bases). V lost 10 bases and J 3 bases, leaving 21 bases between the germline ends. The germline V gene encodes CDR1 SEHNR and CDR2 FQNEAQ (reference sequence). The CDR3 spans 15 residues. The chain's CDR3 is CATQDGGRLDTEAFF. CDR3 sequence (DNA): TGTGCCACCCAGGACGGGGGGCGCTTGGACACTGAAGCTTTCTTT.

The chain carries TRBV19 and TRBJ2-7; the match to TRBD1 covers 7 bases. The CDR3 contains 15 residues. Germline V gene data show CDR1 as LNHDA and CDR2 as SQIVND (reference sequence). Trimming at V came to 5 bases and at J to 5 bases, leaving 12 bases not matched to a gene. The CDR3 sequence is CASSALRTGSDEQYF. The DNA of the CDR3 is TGTGCCAGTAGTGCGCTGCGGACAGGTTCGGACGAGCAGTACTTC.

The rearrangement links TRBV6-5 to TRBJ1-1, with 8 bases that match TRBD1. The germline CDR1 and CDR2 sequences are MNHEY and SVGAGI. CDR3 length equals 15 residues. Germline trimming cut 6 bases from V and 0 bases from J; bases unmatched to any gene: 6. CDR3 in amino acids: CASSSRGPVNTEAFF. The CDR3 nucleotides read TGTGCCAGCAGCAGCAGGGGGCCGGTGAACACTGAAGCTTTCTTT.

The gene calls are TRBV6-5 and TRBJ1-1; D remains ambiguous. The CDR3 contains 13 residues. Germline CDR1 and CDR2: MNHEY and SVGAGI. Deletions cut 6 bases from V and 1 base from J, with 9 bases between. CDR3 protein: CASSAGSNTEAFF. Written as DNA, the CDR3 is TGTGCCAGCAGCGCCGGGTCGAACACTGAAGCTTTCTTT.

This clone was seen a few times. The chain carries TRBV30 and TRBJ1-5, with D possibly matching TRBD1 (5 bases). Trimming removed 5 bases from V and 0 bases from J, with 11 bases in between. The germline gives CDR1 GTSNPN, CDR2 SVGIG (reference sequence). The CDR3 spans 14 residues. The CDR3 protein is CAWGAQDSNQPQHF. CDR3 bases: TGTGCCTGGGGGGCACAGGATAGCAATCAGCCCCAGCATTTT.

This chain connects TRBV3-1 (or the pseudogene TRBV3-2) to TRBJ1-1, with D maybe TRBD1 (5 bases). CDR3 length: 14 amino acids. Germline CDR1 and CDR2: LGHDT and YNNKEL (reference sequence). The ends were cut back, 0 bases at V and 8 bases at J, with 13 bases in the middle. CDR3 sequence reads: CASSQEGTNREAFF. CDR3 DNA: TGTGCCAGCAGCCAAGAGGGAACCAACAGGGAAGCTTTCTTT.

The J gene is TRBJ2-7, the V gene TRBV7-9; 9 bases fit TRBD1. CDR1 is SEHNR, CDR2 FQNEAQ, per germline (reference sequence). V shed 5 bases, J shed 7 bases, and the junction held 15 bases outside the gene matches. CDR3 size: 16 residues. The CDR3 region is CASSLRTGTGREEQYF. The CDR3 bases are TGTGCCAGCAGCCTTCGAACCGGGACAGGGCGTGAAGAGCAGTACTTC.